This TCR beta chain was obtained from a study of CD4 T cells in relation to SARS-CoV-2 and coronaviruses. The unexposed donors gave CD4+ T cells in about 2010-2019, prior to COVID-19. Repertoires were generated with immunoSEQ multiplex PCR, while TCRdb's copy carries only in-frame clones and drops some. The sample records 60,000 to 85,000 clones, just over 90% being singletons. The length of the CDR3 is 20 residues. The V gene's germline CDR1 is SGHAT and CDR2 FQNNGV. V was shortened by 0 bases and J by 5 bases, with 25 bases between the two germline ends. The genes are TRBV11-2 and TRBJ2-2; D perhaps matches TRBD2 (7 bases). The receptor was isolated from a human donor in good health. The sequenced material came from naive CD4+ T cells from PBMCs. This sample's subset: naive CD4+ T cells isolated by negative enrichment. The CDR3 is CASSLDRRGGIGVRTGELFF. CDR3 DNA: TGTGCCAGCAGCTTAGACCGCAGGGGAGGGATCGGGGTTCGGACCGGGGAGCTGTTTTTT.